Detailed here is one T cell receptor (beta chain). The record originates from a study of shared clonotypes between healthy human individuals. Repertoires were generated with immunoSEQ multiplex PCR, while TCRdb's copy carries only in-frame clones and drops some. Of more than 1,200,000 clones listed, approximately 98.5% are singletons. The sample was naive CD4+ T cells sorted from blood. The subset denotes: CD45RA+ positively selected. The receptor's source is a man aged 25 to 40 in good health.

CDR3 nucleotides: TGTGCCAGCAGCTTAGTAAAGGGTTCAGAGACCCAGTACTTC. Protein sequence: CASSLVKGSETQYF. This chain connects TRBV7-2 to TRBJ2-5; D is uncertain. V was trimmed by 1 base and J by 4 bases, leaving 10 bases between them. The germline gives CDR1 SGHTA, CDR2 FQGNSA. The CDR3 has 14 residues.